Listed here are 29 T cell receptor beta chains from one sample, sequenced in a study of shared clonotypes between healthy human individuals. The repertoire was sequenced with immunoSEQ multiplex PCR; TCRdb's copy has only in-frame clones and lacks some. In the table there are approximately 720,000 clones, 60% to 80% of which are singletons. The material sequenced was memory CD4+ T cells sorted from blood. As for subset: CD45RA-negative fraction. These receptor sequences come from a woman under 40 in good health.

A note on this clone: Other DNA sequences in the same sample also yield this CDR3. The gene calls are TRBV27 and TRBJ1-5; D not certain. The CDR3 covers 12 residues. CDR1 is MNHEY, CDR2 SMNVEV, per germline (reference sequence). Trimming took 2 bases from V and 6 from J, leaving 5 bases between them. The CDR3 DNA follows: TGTGCCAGCAGTTTACTAGGTCAGCCCCAGCATTTT. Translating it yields CASSLLGQPQHF.

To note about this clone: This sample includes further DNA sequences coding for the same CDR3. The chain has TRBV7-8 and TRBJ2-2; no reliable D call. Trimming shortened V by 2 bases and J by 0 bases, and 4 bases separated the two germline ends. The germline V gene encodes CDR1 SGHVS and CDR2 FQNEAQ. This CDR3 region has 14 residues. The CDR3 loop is CASSLQPNTGELFF. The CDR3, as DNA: TGTGCCAGCAGCTTACAACCGAACACCGGGGAGCTGTTTTTT.

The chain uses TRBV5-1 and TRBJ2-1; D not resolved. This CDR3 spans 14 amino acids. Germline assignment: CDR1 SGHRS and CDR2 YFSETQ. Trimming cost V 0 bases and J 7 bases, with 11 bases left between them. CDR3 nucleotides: TGCGCCAGCAGCTTGGGACTCGCGACTAATGAGCAGTTCTTC. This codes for CASSLGLATNEQFF.

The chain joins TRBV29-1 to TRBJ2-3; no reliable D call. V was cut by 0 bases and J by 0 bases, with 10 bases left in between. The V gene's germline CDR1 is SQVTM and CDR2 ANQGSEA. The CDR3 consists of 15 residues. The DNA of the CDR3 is TGCAGCGTTGAAGATACCACCCGGAGCACAGATACGCAGTATTTT. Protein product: CSVEDTTRSTDTQYF.

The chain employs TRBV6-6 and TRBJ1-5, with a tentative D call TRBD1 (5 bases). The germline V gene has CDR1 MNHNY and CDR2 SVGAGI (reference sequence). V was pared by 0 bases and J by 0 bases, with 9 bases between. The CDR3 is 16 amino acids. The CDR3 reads CASSYSSGYSNQPQHF. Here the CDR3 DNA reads TGTGCCAGCAGTTACTCGTCAGGGTATAGCAATCAGCCCCAGCATTTT.

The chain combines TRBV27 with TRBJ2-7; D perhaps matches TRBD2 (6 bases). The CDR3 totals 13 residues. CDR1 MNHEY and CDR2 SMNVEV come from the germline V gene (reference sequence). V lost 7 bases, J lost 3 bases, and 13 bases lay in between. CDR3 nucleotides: TGTGCCAGCACCTTAGCGGACGACTACGAGCAGTACTTC. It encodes CASTLADDYEQYF.

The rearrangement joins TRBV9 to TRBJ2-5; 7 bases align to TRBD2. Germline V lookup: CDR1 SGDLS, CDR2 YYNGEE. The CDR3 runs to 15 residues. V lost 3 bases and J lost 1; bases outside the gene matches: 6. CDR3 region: CASSAGGEVQETQYF. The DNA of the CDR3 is TGTGCCAGCAGCGCTGGGGGGGAGGTCCAAGAGACCCAGTACTTC.

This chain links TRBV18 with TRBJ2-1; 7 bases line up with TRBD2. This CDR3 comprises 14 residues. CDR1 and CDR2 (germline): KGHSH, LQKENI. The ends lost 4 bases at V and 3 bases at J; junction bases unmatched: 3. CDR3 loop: CASSQSGNYNEQFF. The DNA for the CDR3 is TGTGCCAGCTCACAGAGCGGGAACTACAATGAGCAGTTCTTC.

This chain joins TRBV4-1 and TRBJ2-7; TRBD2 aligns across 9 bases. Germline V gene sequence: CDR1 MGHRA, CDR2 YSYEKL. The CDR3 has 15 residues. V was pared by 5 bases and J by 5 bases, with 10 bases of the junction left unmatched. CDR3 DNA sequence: TGCGCCAGCAGCATAGGGCTAGCGGGATGGAACGAGCAGTACTTC. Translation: CASSIGLAGWNEQYF.

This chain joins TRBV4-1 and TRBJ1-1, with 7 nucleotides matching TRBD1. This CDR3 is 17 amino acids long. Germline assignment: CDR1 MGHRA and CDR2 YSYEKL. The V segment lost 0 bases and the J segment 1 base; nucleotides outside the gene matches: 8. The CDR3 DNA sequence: TGCGCCAGCAGCCAAGAGCAAACCGGGACAGAGAACACTGAAGCTTTCTTT. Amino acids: CASSQEQTGTENTEAFF.

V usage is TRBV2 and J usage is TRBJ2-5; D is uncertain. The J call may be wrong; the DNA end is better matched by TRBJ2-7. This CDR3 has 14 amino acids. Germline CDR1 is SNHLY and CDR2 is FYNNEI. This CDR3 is CASSVRSYSYEQYF. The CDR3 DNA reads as TGTGCCAGCAGTGTCCGATCTTACTCCTACGAGCAGTACTTC.

This chain's CDR3 is CASSLSQINQPQHF. The CDR3, as DNA: TGTGCCAGCAGTTTATCACAGATCAATCAGCCCCAGCATTTT. The chain employs TRBV28 and TRBJ1-5; D not certain. The CDR3 runs 14 residues. Germline loops: CDR1 MDHEN, CDR2 SYDVKM. Trimming took off 1 base at V and 3 bases at J, with 7 bases between the two ends.

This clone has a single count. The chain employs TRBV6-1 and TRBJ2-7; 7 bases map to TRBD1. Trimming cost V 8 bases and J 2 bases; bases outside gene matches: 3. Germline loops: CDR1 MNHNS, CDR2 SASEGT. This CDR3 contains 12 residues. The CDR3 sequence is CASGTETYEQYF. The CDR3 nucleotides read TGTGCCAGCGGGACAGAAACCTACGAGCAGTACTTC.

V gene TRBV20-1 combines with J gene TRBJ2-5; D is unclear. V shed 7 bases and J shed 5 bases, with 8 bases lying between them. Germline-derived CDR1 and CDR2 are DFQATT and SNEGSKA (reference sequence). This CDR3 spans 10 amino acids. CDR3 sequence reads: CSVQGETQYF. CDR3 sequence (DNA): TGCAGTGTCCAAGGGGAGACCCAGTACTTC.

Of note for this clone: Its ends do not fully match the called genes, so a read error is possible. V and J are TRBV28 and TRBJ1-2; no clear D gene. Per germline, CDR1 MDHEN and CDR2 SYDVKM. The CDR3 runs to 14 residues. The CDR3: CASSSSSGSYSYTF. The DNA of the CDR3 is TGTGCCAGCAGTTCCTCGTCAGGCAGCTATAGCTACACCTTC.

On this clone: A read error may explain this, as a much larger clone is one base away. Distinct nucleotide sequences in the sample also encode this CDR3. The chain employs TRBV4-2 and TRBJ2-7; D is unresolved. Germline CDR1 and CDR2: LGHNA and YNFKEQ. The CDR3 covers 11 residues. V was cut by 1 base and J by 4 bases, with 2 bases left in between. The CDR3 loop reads CASSQAYEQYF. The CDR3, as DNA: TGTGCCAGCAGCCAAGCATACGAGCAGTACTTC.

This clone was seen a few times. The CDR3 DNA reads as TGTGCCAGCAGCTCTGTCGGAAGCGCGAACACCGGGGAGCTGTTTTTT. Encoded protein: CASSSVGSANTGELFF. The V gene is TRBV11-3, the J gene TRBJ2-2; D not certain. Trimming shortened V by 4 bases and J by 0 bases, and 12 bases separated the two germline ends. Germline V gene data show CDR1 as SGHNT and CDR2 as YENEEA. The CDR3 consists of 16 residues.

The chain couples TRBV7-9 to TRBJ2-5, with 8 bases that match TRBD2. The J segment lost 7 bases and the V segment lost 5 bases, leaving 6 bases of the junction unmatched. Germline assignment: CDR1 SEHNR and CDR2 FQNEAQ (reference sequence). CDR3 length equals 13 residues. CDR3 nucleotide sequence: TGTGCCAGCAGCCGAGCGGGGGATGGGACCCAGTACTTC. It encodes CASSRAGDGTQYF.

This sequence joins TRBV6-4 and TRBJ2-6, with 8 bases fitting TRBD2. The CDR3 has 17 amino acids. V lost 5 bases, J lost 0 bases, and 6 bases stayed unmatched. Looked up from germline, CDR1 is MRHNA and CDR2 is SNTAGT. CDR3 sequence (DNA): TGTGCCAGCAGTAAAGCGGGAGCCCACTCTGGGGCCAACGTCCTGACTTTC. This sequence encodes CASSKAGAHSGANVLTF.

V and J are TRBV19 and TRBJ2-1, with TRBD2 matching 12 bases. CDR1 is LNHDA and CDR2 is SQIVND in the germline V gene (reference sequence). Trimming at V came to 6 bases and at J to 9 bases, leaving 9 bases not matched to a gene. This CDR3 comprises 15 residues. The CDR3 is CASRGKTSGSSEQFF. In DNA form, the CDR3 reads TGTGCCAGTAGGGGTAAGACTAGCGGGAGCAGTGAGCAGTTCTTC. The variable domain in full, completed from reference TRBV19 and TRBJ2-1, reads DGGITQSPKYLFRKEGQNVTLSCEQNLNHDAMYWYRQDPGQGLRLIYYSQIVNDFQKGDIAEGYSVSREKKESFPLTVTSAQKNPTAFYLCASRGKTSGSSEQFFGPGTRLTVL.

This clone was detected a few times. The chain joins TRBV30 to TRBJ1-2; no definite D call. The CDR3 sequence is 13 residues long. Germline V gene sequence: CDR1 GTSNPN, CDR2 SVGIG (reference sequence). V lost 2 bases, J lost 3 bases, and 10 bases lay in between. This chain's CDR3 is CAWSWEEYYGYTF. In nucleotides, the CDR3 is TGTGCCTGGAGTTGGGAGGAATACTATGGCTACACCTTC.

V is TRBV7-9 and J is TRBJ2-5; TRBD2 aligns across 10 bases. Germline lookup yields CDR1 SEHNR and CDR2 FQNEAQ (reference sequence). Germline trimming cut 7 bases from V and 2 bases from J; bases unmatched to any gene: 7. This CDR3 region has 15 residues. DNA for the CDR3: TGTGCCAGCACCCCGGGACTAGCGTTTCAAGAGACCCAGTACTTC. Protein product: CASTPGLAFQETQYF.

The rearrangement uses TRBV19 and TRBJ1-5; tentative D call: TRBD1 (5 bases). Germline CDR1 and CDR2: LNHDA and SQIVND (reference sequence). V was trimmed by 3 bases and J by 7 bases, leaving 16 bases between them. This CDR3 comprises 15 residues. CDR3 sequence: CASSIDGGGVQPQHF. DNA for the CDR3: TGTGCCAGTAGTATTGATGGGGGAGGGGTACAGCCCCAGCATTTT.

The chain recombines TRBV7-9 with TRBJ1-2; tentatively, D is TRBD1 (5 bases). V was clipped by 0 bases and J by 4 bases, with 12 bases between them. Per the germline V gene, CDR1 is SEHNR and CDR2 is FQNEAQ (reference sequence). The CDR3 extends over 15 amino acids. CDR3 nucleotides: TGTGCCAGCAGCTTAGCGCTCCCGGGGACCTATGGCTACACCTTC. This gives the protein CASSLALPGTYGYTF.

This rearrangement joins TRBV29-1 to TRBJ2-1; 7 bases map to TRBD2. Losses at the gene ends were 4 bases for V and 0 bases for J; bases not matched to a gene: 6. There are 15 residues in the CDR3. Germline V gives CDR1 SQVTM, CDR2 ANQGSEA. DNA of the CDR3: TGCAGCGTTGGCGGGAGAGAAAACTCCTACAATGAGCAGTTCTTC. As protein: CSVGGRENSYNEQFF.

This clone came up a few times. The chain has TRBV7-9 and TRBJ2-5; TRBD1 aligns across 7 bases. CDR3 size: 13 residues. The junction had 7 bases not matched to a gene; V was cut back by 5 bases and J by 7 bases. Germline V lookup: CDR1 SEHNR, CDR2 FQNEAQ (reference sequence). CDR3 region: CASSTTGSLTQYF. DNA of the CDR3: TGTGCCAGCAGCACGACAGGGTCATTGACCCAGTACTTC. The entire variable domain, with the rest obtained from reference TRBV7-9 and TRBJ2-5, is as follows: DTGVSQNPRHKITKRGQNVTFRCDPISEHNRLYWYRQTLGQGPEFLTYFQNEAQLEKSRLLSDRFSAERPKGSFSTLEIQRTEQGDSAMYLCASSTTGSLTQYFGPGTRLLVL.

CDR3 in DNA: TGTGCCAGCAGCTTGTCCGGGAGCCACACCGGGGAGCTGTTTTTT. It codes for CASSLSGSHTGELFF. The chain links TRBV7-8 to TRBJ2-2, with D tentatively TRBD2 (6 bases). V shed 3 bases and J shed 3 bases, with 11 bases lying between them. This CDR3 comprises 15 residues. Germline V gene data show CDR1 as SGHVS and CDR2 as FQNEAQ.

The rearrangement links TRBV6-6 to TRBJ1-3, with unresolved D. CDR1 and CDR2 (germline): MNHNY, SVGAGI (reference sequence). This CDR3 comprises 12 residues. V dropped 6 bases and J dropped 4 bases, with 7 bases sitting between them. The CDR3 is CASSQTGNTIYF. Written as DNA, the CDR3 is TGTGCCAGCAGCCAGACAGGAAACACCATATATTTT.

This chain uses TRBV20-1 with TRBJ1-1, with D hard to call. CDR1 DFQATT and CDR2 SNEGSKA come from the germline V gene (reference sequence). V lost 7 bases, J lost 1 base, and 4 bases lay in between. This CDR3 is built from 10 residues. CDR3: CSVSNTEAFF. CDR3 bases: TGCAGTGTGTCGAACACTGAAGCTTTCTTT.